The 25 T cell receptor beta chains below come from one sample, sequenced in a study of blood T cell repertoires in COVID-19 (dated by TCRdb to between 2020 and 2021). Library preparation was by the immunoSEQ multiplex PCR assay. The clones in this table, taken by TCRdb from immuneACCESS, are in-frame only. Not every clone is retained; where verified, under half of the shortfall comes from an unresolved V gene, and the cause of the rest is unknown. The sample includes under 300,000 clones, with roughly 80% observed a single time. About 1.5% of the sample goes to the ten largest clones. The sequenced sample was peripheral blood. All receptors derive from a human donor with COVID-19, enrolled during active disease. The donor label of this sample is uncertain.

This clone was recorded a few times. The V gene is TRBV27, the J gene TRBJ2-7; 11 bases line up with TRBD2. Looked up from germline, CDR1 is MNHEY and CDR2 is SMNVEV (reference sequence). The CDR3 is 16 amino acids. V gave up 8 bases and J gave up 3 bases; unmatched junction bases: 12. The CDR3 loop is CASATSGSATYYEQYF. The DNA of the CDR3 is TGTGCCAGCGCTACTAGCGGGAGCGCAACCTACTACGAGCAGTACTTC.

The V gene is TRBV19, the J gene TRBJ2-7, with 7 positions matching TRBD1. Germline CDR1 and CDR2: LNHDA and SQIVND (reference sequence). The CDR3 runs 16 residues. V shed 0 bases, J shed 0 bases, and the junction held 5 bases outside the gene matches. The CDR3 loop is CASSIDPDRNSYEQYF. DNA for the CDR3: TGTGCCAGTAGTATAGATCCGGACAGGAACTCCTACGAGCAGTACTTC.

The V and J genes are TRBV19 and TRBJ1-1; 7 nucleotides line up with TRBD1. Germline V gene lookup returns CDR1 LNHDA and CDR2 SQIVND (reference sequence). The CDR3 has 15 residues. Losses at the gene ends were 5 bases for V and 5 bases for J; bases not matched to a gene: 11. The DNA for the CDR3 is TGTGCCAGTAGTTTGAACAGGGGAGCTCGTACTGAAGCTTTCTTT. Amino acids: CASSLNRGARTEAFF.

The rearrangement joins TRBV30 to TRBJ1-6; 7 nucleotides line up with TRBD1. Germline trimming cut 6 bases from V and 8 bases from J; bases unmatched to any gene: 16. The CDR3 has 16 residues. CDR1 is GTSNPN, CDR2 SVGIG, per germline (reference sequence). The CDR3 DNA sequence: TGTGCCTGCCGGGAGGGGGCGAAGCTGCCAGATTCACCCCTCCACTTT. It specifies CACREGAKLPDSPLHF.

CDR3: CASSLLAGEYNEQFF. In nucleotides, the CDR3 is TGTGCCAGCAGTTTACTAGCGGGAGAGTACAATGAGCAGTTCTTC. This sequence joins TRBV27 and TRBJ2-1; 10 positions agree with TRBD2. The germline CDR1 and CDR2 sequences are MNHEY and SMNVEV (reference sequence). The CDR3 runs to 15 residues. V trimming: 2 bases; J trimming: 4 bases; junction bases outside the gene matches: 2.

This clone has just a few counts. This chain joins TRBV19 and TRBJ1-1, with a weak D call TRBD1 (6 bases). The CDR3 has 13 residues. Germline CDR1 is LNHDA and CDR2 is SQIVND (reference sequence). Trimming removed 5 bases at V and 7 bases at J, with 14 bases between. The CDR3 sequence is CASSVAGALEAFF. CDR3 nucleotide sequence: TGTGCCAGTAGTGTAGCAGGGGCCCTTGAAGCTTTCTTT.

The rearrangement uses TRBV10-1 and TRBJ1-1, with D possibly matching TRBD1 (6 bases). Germline V gives CDR1 WNHNN, CDR2 SYGVQD (reference sequence). CDR3 length equals 14 residues. Between the trimmed V and J ends, which lost 6 bases and 1 base, there was a span of 12 bases. The CDR3: CASSVTTGNTEAFF. The CDR3 nucleotides read TGCGCCAGCAGCGTCACGACAGGGAACACTGAAGCTTTCTTT.

The chain is built from TRBV10-3 and TRBJ2-1, with 11 bases that match TRBD2. The germline V gene encodes CDR1 ENHRY and CDR2 SYGVKD. The length of the CDR3 is 17 residues. J lost 6 bases, V lost 0 bases, and 7 bases had no gene match. The CDR3 protein is CAISESTGGTSGNEQFF. As DNA, the CDR3 is TGTGCCATCAGTGAGTCGACGGGAGGGACTAGCGGCAATGAGCAGTTCTTC.

This rearrangement joins TRBV15 to TRBJ1-4, with D hard to call. This CDR3 contains 13 residues. CDR1 is LNHNV, CDR2 YYDKDF, per germline (reference sequence). Trimming pared 3 bases from V and 6 bases from J, leaving 8 bases between. The CDR3 reads CATSRTSDEKLFF. The CDR3 region has the DNA TGTGCCACCAGCAGGACGAGCGATGAAAAACTGTTTTTT.

The gene calls are TRBV27 and TRBJ2-1; D is possibly TRBD2 (5 bases). The CDR3 is 16 residues long. Germline CDR1 and CDR2: MNHEY and SMNVEV (reference sequence). With 3 bases removed from V and 7 bases from J, the gap between germline ends came to 19 bases. CDR3 residues: CASSLEVVATGNEQFF. The CDR3 region has the DNA TGTGCCAGCAGTTTGGAGGTGGTCGCAACTGGGAATGAGCAGTTCTTC.

This rearrangement joins TRBV11-3 to TRBJ2-7; D remains unclear. The V gene lost 5 bases and the J gene lost 4 bases, with 18 bases spanning the gap. The germline CDR1 and CDR2 sequences are SGHNT and YENEEA. CDR3 length: 15 residues. The CDR3 DNA reads TGTGCCAGCAGCCCACTACTCCTCGTCCCTTACGAGCAGTACTTC. It yields the protein CASSPLLLVPYEQYF. The whole variable domain, remainder taken from reference TRBV11-3 and TRBJ2-7, is EAGVVQSPRYKIIEKKQPVAFWCNPISGHNTLYWYLQNLGQGPELLIRYENEEAVDDSQLPKDRFSAERLKGVDSTLKIQPAELGDSAVYLCASSPLLLVPYEQYFGPGTRLTVT.

The chain recombines TRBV30 with TRBJ1-5; 7 nucleotides line up with TRBD1. Trimming at V came to 3 bases and at J to 2 bases, leaving 4 bases not matched to a gene. The length of the CDR3 is 14 residues. Germline values: CDR1 GTSNPN, CDR2 SVGIG (reference sequence). CDR3 DNA: TGTGCCTGGAGCCAGACAGGGCGCAATCAGCCCCAGCATTTT. Residues: CAWSQTGRNQPQHF.

The chain couples TRBV7-9 to TRBJ2-1, with 13 bases matching TRBD2. Trimming removed 5 bases from V and 9 bases from J; junction bases left unmatched: 4. The germline CDR1 and CDR2 sequences are SEHNR and FQNEAQ (reference sequence). The CDR3 has 14 residues. The CDR3: CASSPRTSGGEQFF. The CDR3 nucleotides are TGTGCCAGCAGCCCGCGGACTAGCGGGGGTGAGCAGTTCTTC.

V gene TRBV30 combines with J gene TRBJ2-1; the match to TRBD1 covers 8 bases. The CDR3 length is 13 residues. Germline V gives CDR1 GTSNPN, CDR2 SVGIG (reference sequence). The trim removed 4 bases at V and 5 bases at J, leaving 4 bases unmatched. The DNA for the CDR3 is TGTGCCTGGAAGACACAGGGGGACAATGAGCAGTTCTTC. This codes for CAWKTQGDNEQFF.

The DNA for the CDR3 is TGTGCCAGCAGTCCCGGGGGGTTCAGCTCCTACGAGCAGTACTTC. The encoded protein is CASSPGGFSSYEQYF. The chain combines TRBV28 with TRBJ2-7; TRBD2 matches at 7 bases. The CDR3 spans 15 residues. Germline CDR1 reads MDHEN; CDR2 reads SYDVKM. After removal of 5 bases from V and 0 bases from J, the junction contained 7 bases not matched to a gene.

This clone was observed once. The rearrangement joins TRBV18 to TRBJ1-4, with D tentatively TRBD1 (5 bases). The CDR3 covers 14 residues. The germline V gene has CDR1 KGHSH and CDR2 LQKENI. V was pared by 4 bases and J by 4 bases, with 10 bases between. The CDR3 is CASSRQGGNEKLFF. The DNA for the CDR3 is TGTGCCAGCTCACGGCAGGGAGGTAATGAAAAACTGTTTTTT.

The chain links TRBV6-5 to TRBJ2-1, with D perhaps TRBD2 (5 bases). Germline V gene data show CDR1 as MNHEY and CDR2 as SVGAGI. Trimming pared 0 bases from V and 4 bases from J, leaving 13 bases between. The CDR3 has 16 residues. CDR3 amino acids: CASSYSMRRDYNEQFF. CDR3 nucleotides: TGTGCCAGCAGTTACTCGATGAGACGGGATTACAATGAGCAGTTCTTC.

A single count supports this clone. This chain connects TRBV11-2 to TRBJ2-5, with 7 positions matching TRBD2. The CDR3 extends over 13 amino acids. The germline V gene encodes CDR1 SGHAT and CDR2 FQNNGV. The junction had 2 bases not matched to a gene; V was cut back by 5 bases and J by 2 bases. CDR3 in amino acids: CASSRGSQETQYF. The DNA for the CDR3 is TGTGCCAGCAGCCGCGGGAGTCAAGAGACCCAGTACTTC.

About this clone itself: The same CDR3 arises from other DNA sequences in this sample as well. This chain uses TRBV9 with TRBJ2-6; D is perhaps TRBD2 (6 bases). In germline, CDR1 is SGDLS, CDR2 YYNGEE. Trimming left V 0 bases short and J 0 bases short, with 10 bases between. The CDR3 is 17 residues long. The CDR3 DNA reads as TGTGCCAGCAGCGTAGGAGCGGGCCTCTCTGGGGCCAACGTCCTGACTTTC. It translates to CASSVGAGLSGANVLTF.

The CDR3 coding sequence is TGTGCCAGCAGTTACTCAATCGACGCTGGGCTGGGACCCCTCCACTTT. It yields the protein CASSYSIDAGLGPLHF. The rearrangement links TRBV6-6 to TRBJ1-6; no reliable D call. The CDR3 consists of 16 residues. In germline, CDR1 is MNHNY, CDR2 SVGAGI (reference sequence). V lost 0 bases and J 12 bases, leaving 18 bases between the germline ends.

The chain has TRBV7-8 and TRBJ2-3; D is possibly TRBD2 (5 bases). Germline CDR1 reads SGHVS; CDR2 reads FQNEAQ. V was cut by 1 base and J by 0 bases, with 11 bases left in between. The CDR3 consists of 16 residues. The CDR3 loop reads CASSLVSGSSTDTQYF. The DNA of the CDR3 is TGTGCCAGCAGCTTAGTCAGCGGCTCTAGCACAGATACGCAGTATTTT. Combining the CDR3 with reference TRBV7-8 and TRBJ2-3 gives the whole variable domain GAGVSQSPRYKVAKRGQDVALRCDPISGHVSLFWYQQALGQGPEFLTYFQNEAQLDKSGLPSDRFFAERPEGSVSTLKIQRTQQEDSAVYLCASSLVSGSSTDTQYFGPGTRLTVL.

V usage is TRBV7-2 and J usage is TRBJ2-7; D remains ambiguous. Trimming left V 2 bases short and J 0 bases short, with 11 bases between. The germline CDR1 and CDR2 sequences are SGHTA and FQGNSA. The CDR3 has 15 residues. The CDR3 loop reads CASSLMAGTSYEQYF. CDR3 in DNA: TGTGCCAGCAGCTTAATGGCAGGAACCTCCTACGAGCAGTACTTC. Together with reference TRBV7-2 and TRBJ2-7, the CDR3 gives the full variable domain: GAGVSQSPSNKVTEKGKDVELRCDPISGHTALYWYRQSLGQGLEFLIYFQGNSAPDKSGLPSDRFSAERTGGSVSTLTIQRTQQEDSAVYLCASSLMAGTSYEQYFGPGTRLTVT.

This sequence joins TRBV20-1 and TRBJ2-3; a weak D match, TRBD2 (6 bases). V was pared by 3 bases and J by 1 base, with 11 bases between. The CDR3 sequence is 14 residues long. Germline V gene lookup returns CDR1 DFQATT and CDR2 SNEGSKA (reference sequence). In nucleotides, the CDR3 is TGCAGTGCTAGTTTACCTAGCGGCACAGATACGCAGTATTTT. Protein sequence: CSASLPSGTDTQYF.

The chain carries TRBV28 and TRBJ2-7; possibly TRBD1 for D (6 bases). The V end lost 3 bases, the J end lost 3 bases, and 9 bases lay between the germline ends. In germline, CDR1 is MDHEN, CDR2 SYDVKM. The CDR3 contains 13 residues. DNA for the CDR3: TGTGCCAGCAGTTTTAGGGGGTACTACGAGCAGTACTTC. Its translation: CASSFRGYYEQYF.

This clone was seen more than once but under ten times. The chain couples TRBV11-2 to TRBJ1-1; 7 bases line up with TRBD1. The CDR3 length is 14 residues. Germline assignment: CDR1 SGHAT and CDR2 FQNNGV. V trimming: 3 bases; J trimming: 7 bases; junction bases outside the gene matches: 8. The CDR3 DNA is TGTGCCAGCAGCTTCGACAGGGCGGCTTTTGAAGCTTTCTTT. Translated, it gives CASSFDRAAFEAFF.